The rows below give T cell receptor beta chains drawn from one sample of a study of blood T cell repertoires in COVID-19. Only in-frame clones appear in the TCRdb table, and some are missing; sequencing was by immunoSEQ multiplex PCR. Of tens of thousands of clones listed, about nine tenths are singletons. The sequencing sample was made of peripheral blood. These receptors were taken from a man aged 40-49 years with acute or convalescent COVID-19. CDR3s include the opening cysteine and the closing phenylalanine or tryptophan. The order of the fields is CDR3 protein, CDR3 DNA, V gene, CDR3 length, clone size, D gene, J gene. The D gene is left open where the match is weak. Clone size is given for some rows only: seen once, a few or many times, or a class if the clone is expanded.

CASSSGLAGGNEQFF | TGTGCCAGCAGCTCGGGACTAGCGGGTGGCAATGAGCAGTTCTTC | TRBV9 | 15 | . | TRBD2 | TRBJ2-1
CASSFQGDTGELFF | TGCGCCAGCAGCTTCCAGGGTGACACCGGGGAGCTGTTTTTT | TRBV5-1 | 14 | . | . | TRBJ2-2
CASSHGGTDTQYF | TGCGCCAGCAGCCACGGGGGGACAGATACGCAGTATTTT | TRBV4-1 | 13 | . | TRBD2 | TRBJ2-3
CASSLRPPVNTEAFF | TGTGCCAGCAGCTTGCGCCCGCCGGTGAACACTGAAGCTTTCTTT | TRBV5-5 | 15 | . | . | TRBJ1-1
CSSQGSSTGANYGYTF | TGCAGCTCCCAAGGTTCTTCGACGGGAGCTAACTATGGCTACACCTTC | TRBV29-1 | 16 | . | . | TRBJ1-2
CASSLWVANNNEQFF | TGCGCCAGCAGCTTGTGGGTAGCCAATAACAATGAGCAGTTCTTC | TRBV5-1 | 15 | . | . | TRBJ2-1
CASSPGQTEAFF | TGTGCCAGCAGCCCAGGTCAGACTGAAGCTTTCTTT | TRBV6-6 | 12 | . | . | TRBJ1-1
CASSDRAKPDTQYF | TGTGCCAGCAGTGACAGGGCAAAGCCAGATACGCAGTATTTT | TRBV2 | 14 | few | . | TRBJ2-3
CAWSVQGTEAFF | TGTGCCTGGAGTGTACAGGGAACTGAAGCTTTCTTT | TRBV30 | 12 | . | . | TRBJ1-1
CASSFRGRETQYF | TGTGCCAGCAGCTTCAGGGGGCGTGAGACCCAGTACTTC | TRBV5-8 | 13 | . | TRBD1 | TRBJ2-5
CASSIEATSGHNEQFF | TGTGCCAGTAGTATAGAAGCGACTAGCGGCCACAATGAGCAGTTCTTC | TRBV19 | 16 | . | TRBD2 | TRBJ2-1
CATSDPGQGNEQFF | TGTGCCACCAGTGATCCGGGACAGGGCAATGAGCAGTTCTTC | TRBV24-1 | 14 | . | TRBD1 | TRBJ2-1
CASSYGQGELETQYF | TGTGCCAGCAGTTACGGGCAGGGGGAGTTGGAGACCCAGTACTTC | TRBV6-5 | 15 | . | TRBD1 | TRBJ2-5
CASSVAASTYEQYF | TGTGCCAGCAGCGTTGCAGCGAGCACCTACGAGCAGTACTTC | TRBV9 | 14 | . | . | TRBJ2-7
CASTNEGGGTQYF | TGTGCCAGCACCAACGAAGGGGGTGGGACCCAGTACTTC | TRBV5-8 | 13 | . | . | TRBJ2-5
CAISESPQETQYF | TGTGCCATCAGTGAGTCCCCGCAAGAGACCCAGTACTTC | TRBV10-3 | 13 | few | . | TRBJ2-5
CASSPVGGSGTDTQYF | TGTGCCAGTAGTCCTGTGGGGGGTTCAGGCACAGATACGCAGTATTTT | TRBV19 | 16 | few | . | TRBJ2-3
CASSKTGVNNQPQHF | TGCGCCAGCAGCAAGACAGGGGTGAACAATCAGCCCCAGCATTTT | TRBV4-1 | 15 | once | TRBD1 | TRBJ1-5
CASSPQGISGNTIYF | TGTGCCAGCAGCCCCCAGGGGATCTCTGGAAACACCATATATTTT | TRBV5-5 | 15 | . | . | TRBJ1-3
CASSTRQDSPLHF | TGTGCCAGCAGCACCCGACAGGATTCACCCCTCCACTTT | TRBV9 | 13 | . | . | TRBJ1-6
CSASLAGGLDTQYF | TGCAGTGCTAGTCTCGCGGGAGGGCTAGATACGCAGTATTTT | TRBV20-1 | 14 | . | TRBD2 | TRBJ2-3
CASRRGGHTEAFF | TGTGCCAGCAGGAGGGGGGGCCACACTGAAGCTTTCTTT | TRBV12-3/TRBV12-4 | 13 | once | . | TRBJ1-1
CASSRTGAGEKLFF | TGTGCCAGCAGCCGGACAGGGGCGGGCGAAAAACTGTTTTTT | TRBV7-9 | 14 | . | TRBD1 | TRBJ1-4
CATLPEGAVYGYTF | TGTGCCACCCTGCCGGAAGGGGCGGTCTATGGCTACACCTTC | TRBV24-1 | 14 | . | . | TRBJ1-2
CSASARTEAFF | TGCAGTGCTAGCGCACGGACTGAAGCTTTCTTT | TRBV20-1 | 11 | . | . | TRBJ1-1
CASSLTLGATEAFF | TGTGCCAGCAGCTTGACTTTGGGGGCGACTGAAGCTTTCTTT | TRBV3-1/TRBV3-2 | 14 | . | . | TRBJ1-1
CASSTSGQNTEAFF | TGTGCCAGCAGCACCTCCGGACAGAACACTGAAGCTTTCTTT | TRBV9 | 14 | few | . | TRBJ1-1
CATSRDLGGGDGYTF | TGTGCCACCAGCAGAGATTTGGGCGGGGGCGATGGCTACACCTTC | TRBV15 | 15 | . | . | TRBJ1-2